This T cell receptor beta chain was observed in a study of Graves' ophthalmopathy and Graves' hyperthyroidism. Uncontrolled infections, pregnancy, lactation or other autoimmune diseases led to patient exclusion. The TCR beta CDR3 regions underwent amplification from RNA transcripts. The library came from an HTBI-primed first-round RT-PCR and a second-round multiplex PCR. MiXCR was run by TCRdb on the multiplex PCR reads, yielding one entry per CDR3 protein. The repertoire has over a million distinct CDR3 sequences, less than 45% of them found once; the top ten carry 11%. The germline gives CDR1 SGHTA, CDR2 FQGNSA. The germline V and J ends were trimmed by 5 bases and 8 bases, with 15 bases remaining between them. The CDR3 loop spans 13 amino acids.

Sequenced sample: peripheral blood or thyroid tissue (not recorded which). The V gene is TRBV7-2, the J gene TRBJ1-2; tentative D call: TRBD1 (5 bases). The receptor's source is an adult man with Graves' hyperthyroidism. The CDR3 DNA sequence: TGTGCCAGCAGCACAGGACACCCCGGGGGCTACACCTTC. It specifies CASSTGHPGGYTF.